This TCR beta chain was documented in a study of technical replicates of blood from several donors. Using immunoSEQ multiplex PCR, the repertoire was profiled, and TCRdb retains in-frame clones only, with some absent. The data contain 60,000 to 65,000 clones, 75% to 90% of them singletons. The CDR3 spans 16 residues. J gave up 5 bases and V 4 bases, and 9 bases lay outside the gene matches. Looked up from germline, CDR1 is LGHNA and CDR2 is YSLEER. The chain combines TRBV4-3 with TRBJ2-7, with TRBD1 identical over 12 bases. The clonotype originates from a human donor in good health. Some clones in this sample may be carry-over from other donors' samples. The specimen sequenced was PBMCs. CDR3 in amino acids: CASSRKVGQGANEQYF. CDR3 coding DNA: TGCGCCAGCAGCCGCAAAGTGGGACAGGGGGCCAACGAGCAGTACTTC.